These T cell receptor beta chains were read from a single sample in a study of OX40 agonist ivuxolimab in advanced cancers. TCRdb keeps only in-frame clones here, not all; method: immunoSEQ multiplex PCR. The sample gives some 86,000 clones, 70% to 85% of which show up once; less than 4.5% is in the top ten. The source material was CD4+ or CD8+ T cells sorted from blood, sampled in a trial of the OX40 agonist ivuxolimab. The source of these receptors is an adult with an advanced solid tumor such as melanoma, head and neck, liver or kidney cancer. The conserved cysteine and the conserved F or W are not part of the CDR3 here. Not every row has a clone size; where given, it reads once, few, many or a size class.

V gene	clone size	J gene	CDR3 protein
TRBV11-2	-	TRBJ1-2	ASSFSRNENYGYT
TRBV7-8	-	TRBJ2-3	ASSPTETDTQY
TRBV13	-	TRBJ2-1	ASSQGTGRNEQF
TRBV7-3	-	TRBJ2-7	ASSPSAATYEQY
TRBV19	-	TRBJ2-1	ASSTGRGQGARNEQF
TRBV5-1	once	TRBJ1-5	ASSPQDGSLH
TRBV30	-	TRBJ2-1	AWSPPFGTYNEQF
TRBV5-4	-	TRBJ2-7	ASSPLLAGVSPVYEQY
TRBV18	-	TRBJ1-5	ASSPPGSNQPQH
TRBV19	-	TRBJ2-2	ASSITQSGELF
TRBV19	-	TRBJ2-1	ASSVGQEQF
TRBV11-2	-	TRBJ2-2	ASGPRTSGELF
TRBV7-9	-	TRBJ2-1	ALGLAGVYNEQF
TRBV28	few	TRBJ2-3	ASSLGGGLAEYGQY
TRBV6-6	-	TRBJ2-3	ASRSDRTDTQY
TRBV5-1	few	TRBJ2-4	ASRDSLAKNIQY
TRBV2	-	TRBJ2-2	ASSAGFGELF
TRBV4-1	-	TRBJ2-7	ASSQTSGIYEQY
TRBV2	-	TRBJ2-2	ASSSSGRESGELF
TRBV6-1	-	TRBJ2-1	ATETSGAYNEQF
TRBV19	-	TRBJ1-4	ASRTGGGEKLF
TRBV4-3	-	TRBJ2-7	ASSQNWGSGSLDEQY
TRBV19	few	TRBJ2-1	ASSLAGLSSYNEQF
TRBV28	-	TRBJ2-3	ASSLVVGDTQY
TRBV14	-	TRBJ1-3	ASSQEEGPLGNTIY
TRBV7-9	-	TRBJ2-7	ASSSTRQGINYEQY
TRBV7-9	once	TRBJ2-3	ASSLLEARGDTQY
TRBV5-6	-	TRBJ1-2	ASSPGDYGYT
TRBV5-6	-	TRBJ2-3	ASSHPTDTQY
TRBV28	-	TRBJ2-7	ASSSRVHRNEQY
TRBV25-1	-	TRBJ2-2	ASSESGGTGELF
TRBV4-1	-	TRBJ2-7	ASSQESGGQGWSEQY
TRBV18	once	TRBJ2-3	ASSPVGNTDTQY
TRBV2	-	TRBJ2-3	ASRGGTDTQY
TRBV30	-	TRBJ2-5	AWSNGLGETQY
TRBV7-9	-	TRBJ2-3	ASSLGGSGADTQY
TRBV2	few	TRBJ1-4	ASSADATNEKLF
TRBV9	-	TRBJ2-1	ASSVRDGYNEQF
TRBV27	-	TRBJ2-6	ASSLVTSGANVLT
TRBV6-6	-	TRBJ2-2	ASSYPGTSSSGELF
TRBV9	-	TRBJ1-2	AARPGGYGYT
TRBV4-1	-	TRBJ2-1	ASSRSRVPLSYNEQF